The TCR beta chain described here comes from a study of blood T cell repertoires in COVID-19 (dated by TCRdb to 2018 to 2020). Study-level background: The collaborator samples originated in the United States, Italy and Spain and spanned the acute and convalescent phases of COVID-19. Samples came from the ongoing ImmuneRACE study (first 160 participants) plus 1,254 subjects from 6 global collaborators. Nearly every sample came with metadata listing a de-identified subject ID, COVID-19 status, age in years and sex. Deeply sampled blood TCRbeta repertoires from subjects exposed to, actively infected with, or recovered from COVID-19 were included in the dataset. Where HLA class I and class II types were available, the types were taken from metadata supplied by the sample provider, not from assay-based typing. The material from the prospective study consisted of cDNA or gDNA derived from T cells, B-cell-depleted T cells, or PBMCs. The repertoires were made available in a free public database intended to serve as a resource for research on the immune response to SARS-CoV-2.

The full study reports these points: Clinical and demographic metadata were provided uncurated, with the amount varying by source and participant.

Collaborating institutions collected whole blood in K2EDTA tubes following their own protocols. For TCRbeta analysis, collaborators shipped samples as frozen whole blood, isolated PBMCs, or DNA extracted from either of those sample types. About this clone itself: Its antigen is unknown. Per-base quality was not reported, and no clone a single base away is much larger than it.

TCRbeta CDR3 regions were amplified from genomic DNA using the immunoSEQ Assay, a bias-controlled multiplex PCR. In the source study's methods: The number of nucleated cells in each sample was estimated by amplification of reference gene primers within the assay. To quantify the absolute abundance of each unique TCRbeta CDR3 rearrangement, sequence reads were collapsed and filtered. For each sample, productive Simpson clonality was calculated as the square root of Simpson's diversity index over productive rearrangements. TCRdb took over this immuneACCESS table, retaining in-frame rearrangements with V and J assigned. Such tables are incomplete; in checked studies, under half of the missing clones stem from an unresolved V gene, and the remainder is unexplained. V and J calls plus clone size are reproduced from that table; the DNA served to infer D and trimming. A total of roughly 200,000 clones appear in this sample, 88% of them only once. The ten largest account for roughly 1.5% of the sample.

The CDR3, cysteine through phenylalanine, is 15 amino acids long. Of all the DNA, just the CDR3 is kept, 45 bases in frame from base 1. Looking up the germline V gene (reference sequence) yields CDR1 LNHDA and CDR2 SQIVND. The V end gives up 7 bases and the J end 1 base, leaving 9 bases in the junction not matched to a gene. The clonotype was recovered from a young man with active or convalescent COVID-19. Recombination joined TRBV19 with TRBJ1-1; TRBD1 matches 7 bases in the middle. Sequences were obtained from peripheral blood. For the CDR3, the sequence is CASKIPGTANTEAFF. The nucleotide sequence is given as TGTGCCAGTAAGATCCCCGGGACAGCGAACACTGAAGCTTTCTTT.